The T cell receptor (beta chain) described here comes from a study of graft-versus-host responses after intestinal transplantation. Across the study: Recipients underwent multivisceral, liver-intestinal, or isolated intestinal transplants. Following induction with anti-thymocyte globulin, all recipients were given tacrolimus and steroids for 2 to 4 years.

The CDR3 has 15 amino acids. Germline CDR1 SGHVS, CDR2 FQNEAQ. Trimming took 5 bases from V and 7 from J; bases not matched to a gene: 8. As regards this clone: Its matching antigen is unknown.

Regarding the study as a whole: Recipient marrow contained GvH clones, some of which appeared first in ileum or blood. Allografts carried high graft-versus-host to host-versus-graft clonal ratios in patients having graft-donor T cell macrochimerism.

Generated by immunoSEQ multiplex PCR, the TCRdb table keeps only in-frame clones and is missing some. The sample shows tens of thousands of clones, 90% to 95% of them seen only once. The TCR sequence derives from a human donor who received an intestinal transplant. Sequenced here: unstimulated CD8+ T cells sorted from spleen or lymph node cells, sampled before intestinal transplant. V gene TRBV7-8 combines with J gene TRBJ2-1; 10 nucleotides match TRBD2. CDR3 sequence: CASSQAGGPNNEQFF. The CDR3 DNA reads as TGTGCCAGCAGCCAAGCGGGAGGGCCCAATAATGAGCAGTTCTTC.